The entry that follows covers one T cell receptor (beta chain) sequence. The sample comes from a study of blood T cell repertoires in COVID-19. Produced via immunoSEQ multiplex PCR; TCRdb's table is partial and in-frame only. This table holds a few hundred thousand clones, nearly 90% found once. CDR1 and CDR2 from the germline V gene are LGHDT and YNNKEL (reference sequence). V dropped 4 bases and J dropped 0 bases, with 10 bases sitting between them. This CDR3 is built from 14 residues. Sequenced material: peripheral blood. This TCR was recovered from a woman aged 60-75 years with COVID-19, enrolled during active disease. V gene TRBV3-1 (or the pseudogene TRBV3-2) combines with J gene TRBJ2-7; D remains unclear. The CDR3: CASSPAPGSYEQYF. Here the CDR3 DNA reads TGTGCCAGCAGCCCAGCCCCGGGCTCCTACGAGCAGTACTTC.